This T cell receptor beta chain was sequenced in a study of blood T cell repertoires in COVID-19. At the level of the study: The analysed material was cDNA or gDNA that came from T cells, B-cell-depleted T cells, or PBMCs.

Only in-frame clones appear in the TCRdb table, and some are missing; sequencing was by immunoSEQ multiplex PCR. The sample contains 120,000 to 150,000 clones, about nine tenths of which appear only once. The CDR3 sequence is 15 residues long. The ends lost 0 bases at V and 3 bases at J; junction bases unmatched: 3. Germline V gene sequence: CDR1 SGHDT, CDR2 YYEEEE. The receptor was isolated from a human donor in a cohort sampled during active COVID-19. The sequencing input was peripheral blood. The V call is TRBV5-6, the J call TRBJ1-1; 9 nucleotides match TRBD1. The CDR3 loop is CASSLARQGDTEAFF. DNA of the CDR3: TGTGCCAGCAGCTTGGCCCGACAGGGGGACACTGAAGCTTTCTTT. The full variable domain, completed using reference TRBV5-6 and TRBJ1-1, is DAGVTQSPTHLIKTRGQQVTLRCSPKSGHDTVSWYQQALGQGPQFIFQYYEEEERQRGNFPDRFSGHQFPNYSSELNVNALLLGDSALYLCASSLARQGDTEAFFGQGTRLTVV.